The 26 T cell receptor beta chains listed next were all sequenced from one sample in a study of blood T cell repertoires in COVID-19. TCRdb's table, derived via immunoSEQ multiplex PCR, lists solely in-frame clones and lacks some. The sample has approximately 65,000 clones, 80% to 90% seen once. Source material: peripheral blood. Source of these receptors: a man aged 35 to 55 with acute or convalescent COVID-19.

This chain uses TRBV11-3 with TRBJ1-1, with a tentative D call TRBD1 (6 bases). Deletions cut 1 base from V and 3 bases from J, with 9 bases between. CDR3 length: 14 amino acids. Germline V gene sequence: CDR1 SGHNT, CDR2 YENEEA. CDR3 region: CASSLGTVDTEAFF. As DNA, the CDR3 is TGTGCCAGCAGCTTAGGGACAGTTGACACTGAAGCTTTCTTT.

V gene TRBV3-1 (or the pseudogene TRBV3-2) combines with J gene TRBJ2-7; 9 bases are a match to TRBD2. The trim removed 0 bases at V and 7 bases at J, leaving 13 bases unmatched. Per germline, CDR1 LGHDT and CDR2 YNNKEL (reference sequence). This CDR3 spans 17 amino acids. CDR3 nucleotide sequence: TGTGCCAGCAGCCAAGAAAGGGGCCAGCGGGGGGCCGGGGAGCAGTACTTC. Its translation: CASSQERGQRGAGEQYF.

The chain has TRBV7-9 and TRBJ1-2; 7 bases are shared with TRBD1. The CDR3 runs 13 residues. Germline values: CDR1 SEHNR, CDR2 FQNEAQ (reference sequence). The trim removed 4 bases at V and 8 bases at J, leaving 7 bases unmatched. The CDR3 nucleotides are TGTGCCAGCAGCTGGAGGACAGGCGAGGGCTACACCTTC. Translating it yields CASSWRTGEGYTF.

The rearrangement uses TRBV4-1 and TRBJ2-7; no clear D. The CDR3 has 16 amino acids. Trimming took 1 base from V and 2 from J, leaving 15 bases between them. Germline CDR1 and CDR2: MGHRA and YSYEKL. The CDR3 DNA reads as TGCGCCAGCAGCCAAGTCCCCCCCTACCCAACCTACGAGCAGTACTTC. Its translation is CASSQVPPYPTYEQYF.

The chain links TRBV5-1 to TRBJ1-5; a possible D gene is TRBD1 (5 bases). Germline V gene lookup returns CDR1 SGHRS and CDR2 YFSETQ. The CDR3 has 14 residues. The V end was cut by 4 bases, the J end by 7 bases, with 15 bases between. CDR3 loop: CASSPGGAGQPQHF. DNA for the CDR3: TGCGCCAGCAGCCCGGGAGGGGCAGGACAGCCCCAGCATTTT.

V usage is TRBV7-2 and J usage is TRBJ1-5, with unresolved D. Trimming took off 0 bases at V and 5 bases at J, with 5 bases between the two ends. Germline CDR1 reads SGHTA; CDR2 reads FQGNSA. The CDR3 sequence is 13 residues long. The CDR3 DNA sequence: TGTGCCAGCAGCTTAGCTAGAGATCAGCCCCAGCATTTT. As protein: CASSLARDQPQHF.

This clone was recorded once. V gene TRBV29-1 combines with J gene TRBJ2-7; tentatively, D is TRBD1 (5 bases). Germline V gene sequence: CDR1 SQVTM, CDR2 ANQGSEA. The CDR3 runs 13 residues. Between the trimmed V and J ends, which lost 0 bases and 5 bases, there was a span of 11 bases. The CDR3 DNA reads TGCAGCGTTGAAGATCCCGCCAGGGACGAGCAGTACTTC. Its translation: CSVEDPARDEQYF.

V usage is TRBV9 and J usage is TRBJ1-1; D remains ambiguous. Per germline, CDR1 SGDLS and CDR2 YYNGEE. The CDR3 consists of 15 residues. V dropped 0 bases and J dropped 0 bases, with 9 bases sitting between them. This CDR3 is CASSVVGGLNTEAFF. The CDR3 DNA is TGTGCCAGCAGCGTAGTGGGAGGTTTGAACACTGAAGCTTTCTTT.

V gene TRBV11-3 combines with J gene TRBJ1-1, with no clear D. The CDR3 length is 14 residues. V shed 2 bases and J shed 6 bases, with 13 bases lying between them. Germline V gene sequence: CDR1 SGHNT, CDR2 YENEEA. CDR3 in amino acids: CASSLQVFSPEAFF. In nucleotides, the CDR3 is TGTGCCAGCAGCTTACAGGTCTTTTCCCCTGAAGCTTTCTTT.

The chain has TRBV5-4 and TRBJ2-7, with 9 bases lining up with TRBD1. The CDR3 is 14 amino acids. Germline V gives CDR1 SGHNT, CDR2 YYREEE (reference sequence). V lost 4 bases, J lost 1 base, and 3 bases stayed unmatched. The CDR3 spells CASSVTGGSYEQYF. Written as DNA, the CDR3 is TGTGCCAGCAGCGTGACAGGGGGTTCCTACGAGCAGTACTTC.

The chain uses TRBV14 and TRBJ1-6; TRBD1 matches at 7 bases. V shed 1 base, J shed 8 bases, and the junction held 2 bases outside the gene matches. This CDR3 comprises 14 residues. Looked up from germline, CDR1 is SGHDN and CDR2 is FVKESK. This CDR3 reads CASSQGQGDSPLHF. The CDR3 region has the DNA TGTGCCAGCAGCCAAGGACAGGGAGATTCACCCCTCCACTTT.

V usage is TRBV5-1 and J usage is TRBJ2-1; 8 bases line up with TRBD2. The V gene end was trimmed by 5 bases and the J gene end by 5 bases; junction bases not matched to a gene: 12. The CDR3 consists of 16 residues. Germline-derived CDR1 and CDR2 are SGHRS and YFSETQ. The CDR3 DNA sequence: TGCGCCAGCAGGCCACTTAGCGGGATTCGAAACAATGAGCAGTTCTTC. Its translation: CASRPLSGIRNNEQFF. Full variable domain (outside the CDR3, taken from reference TRBV5-1 and TRBJ2-1): KAGVTQTPRYLIKTRGQQVTLSCSPISGHRSVSWYQQTPGQGLQFLFEYFSETQRNKGNFPGRFSGRQFSNSRSEMNVSTLELGDSALYLCASRPLSGIRNNEQFFGPGTRLTVL.

The chain recombines TRBV27 with TRBJ2-7; 7 bases align to TRBD2. The J segment lost 2 bases and the V segment lost 2 bases, leaving 6 bases of the junction unmatched. The CDR3 contains 15 residues. Germline V gives CDR1 MNHEY, CDR2 SMNVEV (reference sequence). The CDR3 DNA follows: TGTGCCAGCAGTTTAGGTCAGGGAGGGCCCTACGAGCAGTACTTC. This encodes CASSLGQGGPYEQYF.

The chain employs TRBV4-1 and TRBJ1-5; tentative D call: TRBD1 (5 bases). The ends were cut back, 2 bases at V and 10 bases at J, with 18 bases in the middle. Germline V gives CDR1 MGHRA, CDR2 YSYEKL. The CDR3 contains 15 residues. CDR3 loop: CASSQSAGLLFPQHF. The CDR3 bases are TGCGCCAGCAGCCAATCCGCGGGACTCCTATTCCCCCAGCATTTT.

CDR3 bases: TGTGCCAGCAGCTTAGTAGTTGGAAACACCATATATTTT. Translation gives CASSLVVGNTIYF. This chain joins TRBV7-2 and TRBJ1-3; D gene uncertain. This CDR3 has 13 residues. Germline CDR1 reads SGHTA; CDR2 reads FQGNSA. V dropped 1 base and J dropped 3 bases, with 4 bases sitting between them.

V usage is TRBV19 and J usage is TRBJ2-7; tentative D call: TRBD2 (5 bases). The CDR3 is made up of 13 amino acids. CDR1 is LNHDA, CDR2 SQIVND, per germline (reference sequence). The V and J ends lost 6 bases and 3 bases respectively, with 12 bases between them. CDR3 coding DNA: TGTGCCAGTAGCGTCGAGGGCGGCTACGAGCAGTACTTC. Protein sequence: CASSVEGGYEQYF.

The chain links TRBV19 to TRBJ2-2; 7 bases are shared with TRBD2. CDR1 and CDR2 from the germline V gene are LNHDA and SQIVND (reference sequence). Trimming removed 5 bases from V and 4 bases from J; junction bases left unmatched: 4. The CDR3 consists of 14 residues. The CDR3 nucleotides are TGTGCCAGTAGTTGGGACTACCCCACCGGGGAGCTGTTTTTT. Protein: CASSWDYPTGELFF.

In its sample, this clone was seen a few times. This chain joins TRBV28 and TRBJ1-2; weak D call: TRBD1 (6 bases). V lost 6 bases to trimming and J lost 0 bases, with 11 bases between them. CDR3 length: 14 residues. The V gene's germline CDR1 is MDHEN and CDR2 SYDVKM. CDR3 DNA: TGTGCCAGCAGGGGGGGGCCGGCTAACTATGGCTACACCTTC. Protein product: CASRGGPANYGYTF.

The chain is built from TRBV5-1 and TRBJ2-3, with TRBD2 identical over 16 bases. CDR1 and CDR2 from the germline V gene are SGHRS and YFSETQ. The CDR3 extends over 18 amino acids. V gave up 0 bases and J gave up 7 bases; unmatched junction bases: 8. CDR3 loop: CASSLAAGTSGGDNTQYF. CDR3 DNA: TGCGCCAGCAGCTTGGCCGCGGGGACTAGCGGGGGGGATAATACGCAGTATTTT. The full variable domain, its missing parts supplied by reference TRBV5-1 and TRBJ2-3, is KAGVTQTPRYLIKTRGQQVTLSCSPISGHRSVSWYQQTPGQGLQFLFEYFSETQRNKGNFPGRFSGRQFSNSRSEMNVSTLELGDSALYLCASSLAAGTSGGDNTQYFGPGTRLTVL.

The chain carries TRBV11-3 and TRBJ1-1; 7 bases fit TRBD1. The J segment lost 2 bases and the V segment lost 5 bases, leaving 8 bases of the junction unmatched. Germline CDR1 SGHNT, CDR2 YENEEA. The CDR3 is made up of 15 amino acids. For the CDR3, the DNA is TGTGCCAGCAGCACAGGGACAGTATTAAACACTGAAGCTTTCTTT. Translation gives CASSTGTVLNTEAFF.

This chain links TRBV5-6 with TRBJ2-1; D unclear. This CDR3 contains 12 residues. V was pared by 3 bases and J by 8 bases, with 9 bases between. The germline V gene has CDR1 SGHDT and CDR2 YYEEEE. The CDR3 sequence: CASSSGRHEQFF. CDR3 coding DNA: TGTGCCAGCAGCTCCGGTCGTCATGAGCAGTTCTTC.

The rearrangement links TRBV5-1 to TRBJ2-7, with D possibly TRBD1 on 9 matching bases. This CDR3 spans 17 amino acids. Germline loops: CDR1 SGHRS, CDR2 YFSETQ. Trimming cost V 5 bases and J 0 bases, with 21 bases left between them. CDR3 amino acids: CASSSAGGQGGSYEQYF. The CDR3 bases are TGCGCCAGCAGTTCCGCGGGGGGACAGGGCGGCTCCTACGAGCAGTACTTC. The full variable domain, rest sourced from reference TRBV5-1 and TRBJ2-7, is KAGVTQTPRYLIKTRGQQVTLSCSPISGHRSVSWYQQTPGQGLQFLFEYFSETQRNKGNFPGRFSGRQFSNSRSEMNVSTLELGDSALYLCASSSAGGQGGSYEQYFGPGTRLTVT.

V gene TRBV5-1 combines with J gene TRBJ2-7, with 8 bases aligning to TRBD1. Germline CDR1 reads SGHRS; CDR2 reads YFSETQ. After removal of 2 bases from V and 1 base from J, the junction contained 2 bases not matched to a gene. The CDR3 consists of 14 residues. CDR3 DNA sequence: TGCGCCAGCAGCTTTAGGACAGGGTCCTACGAGCAGTACTTC. It specifies CASSFRTGSYEQYF.

This clone has only one observation. The chain has TRBV19 and TRBJ1-5; D gene unclear. The CDR3 consists of 15 residues. V gave up 5 bases and J gave up 2 bases, with 13 bases separating them. CDR1 LNHDA and CDR2 SQIVND come from the germline V gene (reference sequence). This CDR3 reads CASSLGPAGNQPQHF. The CDR3 nucleotides read TGTGCCAGTAGTTTGGGCCCGGCCGGCAATCAGCCCCAGCATTTT.

The rearrangement uses TRBV6-5 and TRBJ1-2; 7 positions agree with TRBD1. This CDR3 contains 15 residues. V trimming: 7 bases; J trimming: 8 bases; junction bases outside the gene matches: 16. CDR1 MNHEY and CDR2 SVGAGI come from the germline V gene. The CDR3 DNA sequence: TGTGCCAGCATTCCCGGCCCGACAGGGTTAGGGGGCTACACCTTC. Residues: CASIPGPTGLGGYTF.

The J gene is TRBJ1-4, the V gene TRBV24-1; D is undetermined. The germline V gene encodes CDR1 KGHDR and CDR2 SFDVKD. Between the trimmed V and J ends, which lost 4 bases and 4 bases, there was a span of 9 bases. The CDR3 is 14 amino acids. The CDR3 DNA is TGTGCCACCAGTGACACTGGTCTTAATGAAAAACTGTTTTTT. It specifies CATSDTGLNEKLFF.